Reported below is one T cell receptor beta chain. No cognate antigen has been identified for it. Per-base qualities were not stored, and no clone one base away is much larger. The cohort comprised some 730 healthy bone marrow donors. Cohort members were all nominally healthy when sampled, although unrecorded immune exposures were likely present. The donor was CMV seronegative and was included in the group of about 350 seronegative cohort members. A peripheral blood sample was provided by each donor, and peripheral blood mononuclear cells were used for TCR beta sequencing. Genomic DNA extraction from the blood cell samples was performed with the Qiagen DNeasy Blood Extraction Kit. The library relied on the immunoSEQ multiplex PCR assay. The multiplex PCR relied on a mix of 60 forward primers for TCR Vbeta segments and 13 reverse primers for TCR Jbeta segments. Amplification of the CDR3 region of rearranged TCR beta genes was performed with a multiplex PCR assay on genomic DNA. Amplified TCR beta libraries were sequenced as 87-base-pair reads on the Illumina HiSeq System. In the original analysis: Across the 700 or so repertoires, a later analysis counted tens of millions of unique TCR beta chains, roughly 11 million of which were shared by at least two donors. Raw reads were error-corrected and collapsed into unique sequences with a nearest-neighbor algorithm that merged closely related sequences to remove PCR and sequencing errors. V, D and J gene segments were assigned by aligning CDR3 sequences to IMGT reference sequences. Each retained sequence needed at least a six-nucleotide match to both a V gene segment and a J gene segment. A rearrangement was called productive if the CDR3 had no stop codons and remained in frame with V and J, and every other rearrangement was called non-productive. Following IMGT convention, CDR3 was defined as the stretch from the second conserved V-encoded cysteine to the conserved J-encoded phenylalanine. Sequences without an unambiguous match to a single V gene segment were excluded from the earlier analysis of a few hundred of the donors. In an earlier analysis of some 590 of the donors, a V segment was called functional when productive rearrangements were above 56.7%, and segregating when the standard deviation between donors exceeded 5%. A statistical classification framework was built for diagnosing cytomegalovirus status from the catalog of TCR beta chain sequences. A later analysis assigned V and J genes by comparing TCR nucleotide sequences with IMGT/GENE-DB human TR gene sequences. A later analysis assigned CDR3 sequences and most-parsimonious VDJ recombination scenarios with the TCRdist pipeline. In a later analysis, each TCR beta chain was defined by its CDR3 amino acid sequence together with its V-gene family, and reads lacking a unique V-gene family were excluded. To address suspected cross-contamination and a sequencing artifact, a later analysis removed 592 highly shared, low-generation-probability nucleotide sequences. A later analysis calculated a clonal expansion index for each public chain from normalized within-repertoire ranks of inferred template counts. Generation probabilities in a later analysis came from a VDJ recombination model fitted to out-of-frame rearrangements, and those results were checked against IGoR. A later analysis scored TCR-TCR, TCR-HLA and TCR-CMV co-occurrence with hypergeometric tests, applying a repertoire-size bias correction to TCR pairs. In a later analysis, false discovery rates were estimated by permuting HLA or CMV assignments 20 times. In a later analysis, co-occurring TCRs were grouped using DBSCAN, with TCRdist sequence similarity added in when clustering inside HLA-allele-positive subsets. Repertoires with fewer than 30,000 or more than 120,000 public chains, plus five repertoires with anomalous nucleotide sharing, were excluded from co-occurrence clustering. This immuneACCESS table, as held by TCRdb, lists in-frame sequences with V and J called but not all clones. Of the missing ones, under half trace to an unresolved V gene in checked studies; the others have no known cause. V and J calls and clone size follow that table, whereas D and trimming were derived from the DNA. For this sample there are about 85,000 clones; more than 60% appear just once. The ten largest clonotypes hold about 2.1% of the sample.

These data originate in a study of cytomegalovirus exposure and HLA in healthy donors (dated by TCRdb to 2016 to 2017). Background for the entire study: An earlier analysis of fewer than 750 of the donors reported 250 to 300 Gb of sequence data and around 100 million unique TCR beta sequences obtained from around 190 million T cells. A later analysis re-examined previously published TCR beta repertoires from over 500 donors and added high-resolution HLA genotyping to investigate patterns of TCR occurrence. An early release that covered about 640 HLA-typed donors contained about 300 gigabases of sequencing data and 75 million to 100 million unique TCR sequences. The number of donors typed differed by locus, with about 620-630 for A, B, C, DRB1 and DQB1, about 500 for DQA1, 600 to 610 for DPA1, and around 460 for DPB1. A separate validation cohort of roughly 130 different subjects was used in addition to the approximately 670-subject first cohort. To predict cytomegalovirus infection status, the study brought together high-throughput TCR immunosequencing, statistical association of individual TCRs with disease status, and machine learning. Alongside the repertoire data, information on donor age, sex, ethnicity and CMV serostatus was compiled. Genome-wide SNP genotypes for about 60% of the roughly 670 donors were used in a later genetic analysis, which treated that subset as a discovery cohort. Among the roughly 390 genotyped donors, around 81% belonged to the genetic ancestry cluster associated with self-reported Caucasian donors. Rather than drawing on any new phenotypic data, the later analysis identified candidate immune exposures from TCR beta sequences and the way those sequences occurred across donors. The aim of the study was to test whether cataloging public T cell receptors could identify signatures of past pathogen exposure. A handful of DR-DQ haplotypes were handled as single units for association and clustering because linkage in the cohort was strong. Class I and class II HLA loci were covered by the typing at four-digit resolution. An earlier analysis of around 540 of the donors applied high-throughput TCR beta sequencing to assess whether each TCR beta V gene segment acted as functional or pseudogenic. Among 398 genotyped donors of the cohort, an average of around 240,000 unique TCR beta nucleotide sequences were sequenced per donor, approximately 20% of them non-productive. The study profiled the T cell repertoires of around 700 subjects by immunosequencing and related them to cytomegalovirus serostatus. Every repertoire in the discovery cohort had been generated on one and the same sequencing platform. Here is what the overall study found, with its caveats: In a later analysis, TCR association rates were found to vary across HLA loci, with the most associated TCRs seen for DRB1 alleles and the fewest for HLA-C alleles. In an earlier analysis of a few hundred of the donors, most TCR beta V segments were observed in productive rearrangements about 87% or about 30% of the time, broadly matching IMGT annotations. When HLA alleles, especially DR and DQ, strongly co-occurred, attributing TCR associations to individual alleles was difficult. A group of highly shared sequence variants was considered likely to be a technical artifact of the sequencing pipeline. The study gave a list of 150 to 200 TCR beta chains associated with cytomegalovirus. At a false discovery rate of 0.05, a later analysis linked 16,951 TCR beta sequences to specific HLA alleles. A further reported finding was that TCR beta sequences accurately predicted the HLA-A and HLA-B alleles for most subjects in the first cohort. In a later genetic analysis, fewer N-insertions in productive TCRs were reported among donors in an Asian-associated ancestry cluster than the roughly 700-donor mean. In a later analysis, HLA-associated TCR beta chains were found to be more clonally expanded and to have lower generation probabilities than equally common non-associated chains. Most TCR sequences were observed very rarely across donors, whereas some public TCRs were present in many individuals. Because counts were too low, 15 or so rarely observed V segments, including chromosome 9 orphons, were excluded from the earlier analysis of under 650 of the donors. CMV serostatus was the only immune exposure information available for the cohort. Most CMV-associated TCR beta chains appeared to be HLA-restricted in a later analysis, and the HLA associations seemed to be driven largely by CMV exposure. The authors suggested that the approach could potentially be generalized to other disease states and immunological phenotypes. This cohort had only TCR beta chains sequenced, and the lack of alpha or paired-chain data limited which features could be detected. In a later genetic analysis, a missense DCLRE1C variant was associated with V-gene and J-gene trimming of TCR beta chains, and the association was replicated in an independent cohort. According to a later analysis, parvovirus B19, influenza, CMV and Epstein-Barr virus appeared linked to several top co-occurrence clusters. Because HLA typing was unavailable for some donors at each locus, only the typed subset was used in association tests. Some IMGT-functional V segments, including TRBV6-2 and TRBV6-3, could not be distinguished by the 87-base-pair reads and were therefore excluded. Correlated functional status among segregating V segments might reflect linkage disequilibrium, but an unknown experimental factor could not be ruled out. The classifier was reported to diagnose cytomegalovirus status with high specificity and sensitivity in both the original and validation cohorts. A few of the identified cytomegalovirus-associated TCR beta chains were confirmed in vitro to be specific for cytomegalovirus antigens. Presence/absence analyses assumed roughly uniform sequencing depth across donors, an assumption that may not hold.

CDR1 and CDR2, looked up from the germline V gene, are LGHNT and FRNRAP. From V the trimming removes 0 bases and from J it removes 5 bases, while the gene matches leave 12 bases of the junction unaccounted for. There are 17 amino acids in the CDR3, from cysteine to phenylalanine inclusive. Left in the record is the CDR3 DNA by itself, 51 bases read in frame from the first base. This TCR derives from a boy aged 5 to 17 in good health and CMV-seronegative. The sequencing input was PBMCs. This chain joins TRBV12-5 to TRBJ2-5; 7 nucleotides in the junction match TRBD1. The bases are TGTGCTAGTGGTTTGGTGTGGACAGGAAAAATGAGGGAGACCCAGTACTTC. Its protein product is CASGLVWTGKMRETQYF.